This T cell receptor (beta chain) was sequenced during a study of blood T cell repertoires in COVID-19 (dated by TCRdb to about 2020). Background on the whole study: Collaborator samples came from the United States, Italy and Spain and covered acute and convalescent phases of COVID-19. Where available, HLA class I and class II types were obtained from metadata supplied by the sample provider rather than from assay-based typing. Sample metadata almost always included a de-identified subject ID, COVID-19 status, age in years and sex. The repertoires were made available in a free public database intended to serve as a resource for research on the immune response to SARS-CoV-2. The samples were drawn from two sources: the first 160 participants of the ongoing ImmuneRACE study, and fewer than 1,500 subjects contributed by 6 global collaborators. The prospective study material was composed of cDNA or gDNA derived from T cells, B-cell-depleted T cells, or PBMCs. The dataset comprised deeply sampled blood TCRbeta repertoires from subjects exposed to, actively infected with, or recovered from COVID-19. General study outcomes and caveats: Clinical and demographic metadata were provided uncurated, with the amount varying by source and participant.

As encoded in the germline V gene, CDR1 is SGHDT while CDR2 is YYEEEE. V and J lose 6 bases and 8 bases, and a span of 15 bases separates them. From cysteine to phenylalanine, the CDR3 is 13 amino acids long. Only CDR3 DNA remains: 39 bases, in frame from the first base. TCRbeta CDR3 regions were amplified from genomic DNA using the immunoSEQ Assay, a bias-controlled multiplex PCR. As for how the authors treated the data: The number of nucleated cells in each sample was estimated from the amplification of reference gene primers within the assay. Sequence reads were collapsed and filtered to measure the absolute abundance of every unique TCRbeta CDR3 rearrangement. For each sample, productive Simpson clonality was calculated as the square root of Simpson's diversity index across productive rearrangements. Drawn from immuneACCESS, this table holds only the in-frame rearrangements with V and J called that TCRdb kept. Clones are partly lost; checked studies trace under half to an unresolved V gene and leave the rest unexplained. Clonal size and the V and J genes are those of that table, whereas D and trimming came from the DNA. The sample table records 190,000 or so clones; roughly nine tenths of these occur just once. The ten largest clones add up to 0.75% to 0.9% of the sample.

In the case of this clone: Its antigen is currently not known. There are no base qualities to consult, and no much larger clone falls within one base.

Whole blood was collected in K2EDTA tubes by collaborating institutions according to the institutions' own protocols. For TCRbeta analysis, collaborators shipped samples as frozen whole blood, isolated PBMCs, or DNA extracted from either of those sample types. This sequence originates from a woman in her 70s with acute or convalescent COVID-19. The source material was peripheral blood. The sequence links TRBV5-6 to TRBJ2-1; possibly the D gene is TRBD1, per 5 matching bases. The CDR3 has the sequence CASNLGRRDEQFF. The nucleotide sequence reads TGTGCCAGCAACTTAGGACGCAGGGATGAGCAGTTCTTC.